This T cell receptor (beta chain) was identified in a study of early T cells in non-severe SARS-CoV-2 infection. In the study overall: Bulk RNA isolated from unsorted whole blood underwent sequencing; chains were not paired. Regarding the study as a whole: Missing private and CD4 specificities, VDJdb matching favored anti-spike CD8 responses.

This clonotype has more than one count but fewer than ten. Its specificity is not known. Attachment of unique molecular identifiers to individual cDNA molecules was performed. TCRdb independently ran MiXCR on the 5' RACE reads; one entry per CDR3 protein. The sample lists tens of thousands of distinct CDR3 sequences; about 10% were seen once. Trimming pared 4 bases from V and 3 bases from J, leaving 12 bases between. The CDR3 runs to 14 residues. CDR1 LGHDT and CDR2 YNNKEL come from the germline V gene (reference sequence). The sequence derives from an adult who was a healthcare worker with PCR-confirmed SARS-CoV-2 infection or an uninfected control (not recorded which). The chain is built from TRBV3-1 and TRBJ1-1; unclear D gene. Source material: whole blood. CDR3 DNA: TGTGCCAGCAGCCCTCAATCAAGGGACACTGAAGCTTTCTTT. The encoded protein is CASSPQSRDTEAFF. The full variable domain, with the rest looked up from reference TRBV3-1 and TRBJ1-1, is DTAVSQTPKYLVTQMGNDKSIKCEQNLGHDTMYWYKQDSKKFLKIMFSYNNKELIINETVPNRFSPKSPDKAHLNLHINSLELGDSAVYFCASSPQSRDTEAFFGQGTRLTVV.